This TCR beta chain was found in a study of regulatory T cells in long-lasting Graves disease. Study results and limitations: Favored gene segments in persistent disease were TRBV28, TRBJ1-2 and TRBJ2-5.

Described time point: newly diagnosed GD, antithyroid drugs for less than 3 months. PBMC RNA was the source of the TCR library. Only a few counts were recorded for this clonotype. The antigen remains unidentified. Deletions cut 0 bases from V and 6 bases from J, with 18 bases between. Germline assignment: CDR1 SGHRS and CDR2 YFSETQ. CDR3 size: 17 residues. Arm-PCR of CDR3 regions and iRepertoire HTBI primers were the basis on which TCR beta libraries were built. TCRdb re-derived calls from the multiplex PCR reads in MiXCR, one entry per CDR3 protein. The sample has roughly 420,000 distinct CDR3 sequences, roughly 17% seen once. The same data also contributed to another study, on T cells in Graves' hyperthyroidism and ophthalmopathy. Turning to that study: The primer set for the first-round RT-PCR of the TCR CDR3 was HTBI.

The gene calls are TRBV5-1 and TRBJ2-2, with unresolved D. The TCR sequence derives from a woman younger than 45 with Graves disease. The material was peripheral blood mononuclear cells (PBMCs), obtained at new diagnosis, from a patient treated with antithyroid drugs. CDR3 in amino acids: CASSLAGPLVSPGELFF. As DNA, the CDR3 is TGCGCCAGCAGCTTGGCCGGACCCTTGGTTAGTCCCGGGGAGCTGTTTTTT.